This is a list of T cell receptor beta chains from one sample in a study of early T cells in non-severe SARS-CoV-2 infection. TCRdb redid the calling of the 5' RACE reads with MiXCR, one entry per CDR3 protein. Here the sample spans roughly 66,000 distinct CDR3 sequences, around 8.7% being singletons. Input material: whole blood. All receptors derive from an adult who was a healthcare worker with PCR-confirmed SARS-CoV-2 infection or an uninfected control (not recorded which). Both conserved end residues are part of each CDR3. D genes are given only for firm matches. The size entry is marked missing in some rows and otherwise reads once, few, many or a size class.

D: NA; size: many; V: TRBV7-9; J: TRBJ2-1; CDR3: CASSESYNEQFF; DNA: TGTGCCAGCAGCGAGTCCTACAATGAGCAGTTCTTC
D: NA; size: NA; V: TRBV20-1; J: TRBJ2-3; CDR3: CSSASGFEVDTQYF; DNA: TGCAGTAGCGCGAGCGGGTTTGAGGTCGATACGCAGTATTTT
D: NA; size: few; V: TRBV20-1; J: TRBJ2-7; CDR3: CSARDSLGLLSSYEQYF; DNA: TGCAGTGCTAGAGATTCCTTGGGTCTCCTAAGCTCCTACGAGCAGTACTTC
D: NA; size: few; V: TRBV4-2; J: TRBJ1-1; CDR3: CASSLGSSAEAFF; DNA: TGTGCCAGCAGCCTTGGATCGTCGGCTGAAGCTTTCTTT
D: TRBD2; size: few; V: TRBV3-1; J: TRBJ2-1; CDR3: CASSARGLISHNEQFF; DNA: TGTGCCAGCAGCGCGCGGGGGTTAATATCGCACAATGAGCAGTTCTTC
D: TRBD1; size: many; V: TRBV7-9; J: TRBJ2-7; CDR3: CASSPDRGEQYF; DNA: TGTGCCAGCAGCCCGGACAGGGGCGAGCAGTACTTC
D: NA; size: many; V: TRBV10-3; J: TRBJ2-2; CDR3: CAIRKLSPGELFF; DNA: TGTGCCATCAGGAAACTATCCCCCGGGGAGCTGTTTTTT
D: NA; size: NA; V: TRBV29-1; J: TRBJ2-1; CDR3: CSVPRDHNEQFF; DNA: TGCAGCGTGCCCCGGGACCACAATGAGCAGTTCTTC
D: TRBD2; size: few; V: TRBV5-1; J: TRBJ2-1; CDR3: CASSLGLAGYNEQFF; DNA: TGCGCCAGCAGCTTGGGACTAGCGGGTTACAATGAGCAGTTCTTC
D: NA; size: NA; V: TRBV30; J: TRBJ1-5; CDR3: CAWSTKGWSNQPQHF; DNA: TGTGCCTGGAGCACGAAGGGCTGGAGCAATCAGCCCCAGCATTTT